The next 10 T cell receptor beta chains were all read from a single sample in a study of T cell responses to AZD1222 COVID-19 vaccine. The protocol was immunoSEQ multiplex PCR, while the TCRdb copy is restricted to in-frame clones and leaves out a portion. The data hold more than 110,000 clones, with more than 90% observed a single time. The starting material was peripheral blood, obtained on day 0 of AZD1222 vaccination. These receptors all come from an adult in good health.

This rearrangement joins TRBV5-6 to TRBJ1-6; 8 bases line up with TRBD1. J lost 10 bases, V lost 6 bases, and 9 bases had no gene match. Germline V gene lookup returns CDR1 SGHDT and CDR2 YYEEEE. The CDR3 runs 14 residues. The CDR3 is CASTTDRGGSPLHF. As DNA, the CDR3 is TGTGCCAGCACCACCGACAGGGGAGGGTCACCCCTCCACTTT. Full variable domain (missing parts from reference TRBV5-6 and TRBJ1-6): DAGVTQSPTHLIKTRGQQVTLRCSPKSGHDTVSWYQQALGQGPQFIFQYYEEEERQRGNFPDRFSGHQFPNYSSELNVNALLLGDSALYLCASTTDRGGSPLHFGNGTRLTVT.

This chain connects TRBV12-3 or TRBV12-4 to TRBJ2-7; D is unclear. This CDR3 spans 11 amino acids. Trimming left V 9 bases short and J 1 base short, with 7 bases between. CDR3 nucleotides: TGTGCCAGAGCAGTTTCCTACGAGCAGTACTTC. Protein: CARAVSYEQYF.

This chain joins TRBV6-5 and TRBJ2-7; D ambiguous. Germline-derived CDR1 and CDR2 are MNHEY and SVGAGI. The CDR3 is 13 residues long. Between the trimmed V and J ends, which lost 7 bases and 3 bases, there was a span of 13 bases. As DNA, the CDR3 is TGTGCCAGCAACATTCCGGGTTTCTACGAGCAGTACTTC. Its protein product is CASNIPGFYEQYF.

The chain has TRBV5-1 and TRBJ1-2, with 8 positions matching TRBD1. J lost 9 bases, V lost 7 bases, and 14 bases had no gene match. The germline gives CDR1 SGHRS, CDR2 YFSETQ. The CDR3 runs to 14 residues. The CDR3 here is CASQPGTGIISYTF. Here the CDR3 DNA reads TGCGCCAGCCAGCCTGGGACAGGTATTATTAGCTACACCTTC.

This sequence joins TRBV19 and TRBJ1-5; 7 bases are shared with TRBD1. V was pared by 8 bases and J by 4 bases, with 20 bases of the junction left unmatched. Germline V gives CDR1 LNHDA, CDR2 SQIVND (reference sequence). This CDR3 contains 18 residues. As DNA, the CDR3 is TGTGCCAGTTGTGGGGGGACTGGGGAGGGGGCCCATAATCAGCCCCAGCATTTT. It encodes CASCGGTGEGAHNQPQHF.

The chain couples TRBV2 to TRBJ1-2, with D unclear. Germline loops: CDR1 SNHLY, CDR2 FYNNEI. Trimming took 6 bases from V and 8 from J, leaving 13 bases between them. This CDR3 is 12 amino acids long. CDR3 in DNA: TGTGCCAGCAGCTTGGACCCTAAGGGCTACACCTTC. Encoded protein: CASSLDPKGYTF.

CDR3 protein: CASSYSGTGATDTQYF. CDR3 sequence (DNA): TGTGCCAGCAGTTACTCGGGGACAGGAGCCACAGATACGCAGTATTTT. V is TRBV6-6 and J is TRBJ2-3, with 8 bases that match TRBD1. The CDR3 spans 16 residues. The junction had 4 bases not matched to a gene; V was cut back by 0 bases and J by 2 bases. Germline CDR1 and CDR2: MNHNY and SVGAGI (reference sequence).

This chain joins TRBV7-9 and TRBJ1-4; D remains ambiguous. The CDR3 runs to 13 residues. V lost 3 bases to trimming and J lost 8 bases, with 10 bases between them. The germline V gene has CDR1 SEHNR and CDR2 FQNEAQ (reference sequence). CDR3 nucleotide sequence: TGTGCCAGCAGCTTTAACGGGAGAGAAAAACTGTTTTTT. Amino acids: CASSFNGREKLFF. Together with reference TRBV7-9 and TRBJ1-4, the CDR3 gives the full variable domain: DTGVSQNPRHKITKRGQNVTFRCDPISEHNRLYWYRQTLGQGPEFLTYFQNEAQLEKSRLLSDRFSAERPKGSFSTLEIQRTEQGDSAMYLCASSFNGREKLFFGSGTQLSVL.

The V gene is TRBV14, the J gene TRBJ2-7; TRBD1 aligns across 7 bases. V shed 6 bases and J 3 bases; nucleotides not matched to a gene: 8. From germline, CDR1 is SGHDN and CDR2 FVKESK. The CDR3 is made up of 14 amino acids. This CDR3 reads CASSSYRGNYEQYF. Here the CDR3 DNA reads TGTGCCAGCAGTTCATACAGGGGAAACTACGAGCAGTACTTC.

The chain couples TRBV20-1 to TRBJ2-3, with D unclear. Germline V gene sequence: CDR1 DFQATT, CDR2 SNEGSKA (reference sequence). The V end was cut by 3 bases, the J end by 0 bases, with 7 bases between. This CDR3 is 13 amino acids long. The CDR3 DNA reads as TGCAGTGCTAGTCCCGGAAGCACAGATACGCAGTATTTT. It translates to CSASPGSTDTQYF.